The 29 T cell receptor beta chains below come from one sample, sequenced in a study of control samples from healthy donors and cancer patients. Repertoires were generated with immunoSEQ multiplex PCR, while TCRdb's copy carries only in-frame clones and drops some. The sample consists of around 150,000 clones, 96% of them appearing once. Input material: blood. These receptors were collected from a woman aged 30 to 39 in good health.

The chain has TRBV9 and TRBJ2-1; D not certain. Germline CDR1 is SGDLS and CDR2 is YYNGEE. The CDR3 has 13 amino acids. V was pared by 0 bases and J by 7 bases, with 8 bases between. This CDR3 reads CASSVGEWNEQFF. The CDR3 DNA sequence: TGTGCCAGCAGCGTAGGGGAATGGAATGAGCAGTTCTTC.

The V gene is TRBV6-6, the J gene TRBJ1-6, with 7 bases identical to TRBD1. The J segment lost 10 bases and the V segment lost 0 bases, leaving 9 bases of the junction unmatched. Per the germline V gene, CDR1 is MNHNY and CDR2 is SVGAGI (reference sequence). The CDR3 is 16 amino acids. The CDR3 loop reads CASSYSLTGAYSPLHF. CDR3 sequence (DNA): TGTGCCAGCAGTTACTCGCTTACAGGGGCATACTCACCCCTCCACTTT.

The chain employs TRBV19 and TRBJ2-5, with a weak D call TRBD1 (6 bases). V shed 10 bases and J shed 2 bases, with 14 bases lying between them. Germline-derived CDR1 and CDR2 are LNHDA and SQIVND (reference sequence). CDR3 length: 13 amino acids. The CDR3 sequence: CATADRRQETQYF. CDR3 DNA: TGTGCCACCGCGGACAGAAGACAAGAGACCCAGTACTTC. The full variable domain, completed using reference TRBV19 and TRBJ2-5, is DGGITQSPKYLFRKEGQNVTLSCEQNLNHDAMYWYRQDPGQGLRLIYYSQIVNDFQKGDIAEGYSVSREKKESFPLTVTSAQKNPTAFYLCATADRRQETQYFGPGTRLLVL.

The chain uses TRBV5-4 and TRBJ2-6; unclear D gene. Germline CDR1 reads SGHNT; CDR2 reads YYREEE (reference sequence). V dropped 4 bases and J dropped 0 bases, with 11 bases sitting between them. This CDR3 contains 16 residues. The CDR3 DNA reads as TGTGCCAGCAGCCCCGCCAGAGGCTCTGGGGCCAACGTCCTGACTTTC. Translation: CASSPARGSGANVLTF.

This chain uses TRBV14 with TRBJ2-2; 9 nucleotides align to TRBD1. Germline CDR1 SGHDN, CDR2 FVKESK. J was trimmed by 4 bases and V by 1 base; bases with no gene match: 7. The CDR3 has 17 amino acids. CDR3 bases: TGTGCCAGCAGCCAAGGTCTGACAGGGGGGCTCACCGGGGAGCTGTTTTTT. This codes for CASSQGLTGGLTGELFF.

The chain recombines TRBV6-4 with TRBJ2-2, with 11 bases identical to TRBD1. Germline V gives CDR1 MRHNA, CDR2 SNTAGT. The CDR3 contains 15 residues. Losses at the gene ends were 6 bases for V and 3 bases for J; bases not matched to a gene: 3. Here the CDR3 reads CASSPGQGDTGELFF. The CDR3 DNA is TGTGCCAGCAGCCCGGGACAGGGGGACACCGGGGAGCTGTTTTTT.

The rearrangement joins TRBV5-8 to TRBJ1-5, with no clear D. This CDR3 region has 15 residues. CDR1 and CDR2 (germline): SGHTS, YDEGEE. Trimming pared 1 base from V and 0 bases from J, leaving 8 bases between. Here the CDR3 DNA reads TGTGCCAGCAGCTTGCGGCCTTATAGCAATCAGCCCCAGCATTTT. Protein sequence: CASSLRPYSNQPQHF.

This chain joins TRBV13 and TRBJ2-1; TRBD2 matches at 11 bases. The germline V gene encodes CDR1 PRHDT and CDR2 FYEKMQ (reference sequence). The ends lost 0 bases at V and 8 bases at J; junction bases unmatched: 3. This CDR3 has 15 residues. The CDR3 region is CASSLGTSGIDEQFF. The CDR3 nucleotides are TGTGCCAGCAGCTTAGGGACTAGCGGGATAGATGAGCAGTTCTTC.

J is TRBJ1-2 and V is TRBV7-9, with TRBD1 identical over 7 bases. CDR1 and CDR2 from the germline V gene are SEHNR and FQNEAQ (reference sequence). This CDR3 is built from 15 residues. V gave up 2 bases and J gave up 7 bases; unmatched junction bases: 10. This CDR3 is CASSLRRGGAFGYTF. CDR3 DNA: TGTGCCAGCAGCTTACGACGAGGGGGCGCTTTTGGCTACACCTTC.

This CDR3 is CASSLIGSGNTIYF. DNA for the CDR3: TGTGCCAGCAGTTTAATAGGGTCTGGAAACACCATATATTTT. J is TRBJ1-3 and V is TRBV28, with D uncertain. This CDR3 spans 14 amino acids. CDR1 is MDHEN and CDR2 is SYDVKM in the germline V gene. V lost 2 bases, J lost 1 base, and 6 bases lay in between.

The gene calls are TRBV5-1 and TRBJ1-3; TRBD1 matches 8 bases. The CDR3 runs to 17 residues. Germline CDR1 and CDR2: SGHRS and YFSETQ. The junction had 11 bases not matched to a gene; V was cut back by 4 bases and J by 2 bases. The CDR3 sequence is CASSPKTGGTAGNTIYF. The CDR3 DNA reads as TGCGCCAGCAGCCCTAAAACAGGGGGGACGGCTGGAAACACCATATATTTT.

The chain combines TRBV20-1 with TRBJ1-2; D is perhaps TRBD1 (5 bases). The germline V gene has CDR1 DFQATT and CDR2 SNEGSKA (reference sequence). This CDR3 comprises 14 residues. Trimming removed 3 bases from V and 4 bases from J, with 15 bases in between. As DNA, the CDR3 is TGCAGTGCTAGTGAGGACCTGGGGACCTATGGCTACACCTTC. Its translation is CSASEDLGTYGYTF.

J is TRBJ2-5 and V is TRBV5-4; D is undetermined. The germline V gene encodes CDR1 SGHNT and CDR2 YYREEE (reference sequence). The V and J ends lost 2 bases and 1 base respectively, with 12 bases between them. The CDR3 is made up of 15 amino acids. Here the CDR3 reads CASSLIGRTQETQYF. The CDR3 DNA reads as TGTGCCAGCAGCTTAATTGGGCGGACCCAAGAGACCCAGTACTTC.

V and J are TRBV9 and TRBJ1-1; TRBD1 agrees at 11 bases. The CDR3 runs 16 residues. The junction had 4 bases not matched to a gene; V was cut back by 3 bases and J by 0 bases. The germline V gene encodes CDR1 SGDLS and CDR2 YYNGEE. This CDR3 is CASSEGTGGMNTEAFF. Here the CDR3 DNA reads TGTGCCAGCAGCGAGGGGACAGGGGGGATGAACACTGAAGCTTTCTTT.

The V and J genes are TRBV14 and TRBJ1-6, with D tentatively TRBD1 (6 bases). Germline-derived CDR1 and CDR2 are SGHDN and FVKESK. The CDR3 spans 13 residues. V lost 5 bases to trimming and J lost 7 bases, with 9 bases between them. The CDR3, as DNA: TGTGCCAGCAGCGCAAGGGGGAATTCACCCCTCCACTTT. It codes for CASSARGNSPLHF.

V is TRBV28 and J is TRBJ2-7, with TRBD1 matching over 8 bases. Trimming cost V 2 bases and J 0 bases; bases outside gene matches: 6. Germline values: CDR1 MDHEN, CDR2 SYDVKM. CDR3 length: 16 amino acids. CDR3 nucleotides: TGTGCCAGCAGTTTAACCAGGGGGCTGCCCTCCTACGAGCAGTACTTC. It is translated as CASSLTRGLPSYEQYF.

DNA of the CDR3: TGTGCCAGCATCTTGACAGGGTCTTCCTACGAGCAGTACTTC. This sequence encodes CASILTGSSYEQYF. This sequence joins TRBV28 and TRBJ2-7, with TRBD1 matching 7 bases. CDR1 MDHEN and CDR2 SYDVKM come from the germline V gene. The CDR3 loop spans 14 amino acids. With 7 bases clipped from V and 1 base from J, the junction kept 7 bases outside the gene matches. Looking up the rest from reference TRBV28 and TRBJ2-7 gives the full variable domain: DVKVTQSSRYLVKRTGEKVFLECVQDMDHENMFWYRQDPGLGLRLIYFSYDVKMKEKGDIPEGYSVSREKKERFSLILESASTNQTSMYLCASILTGSSYEQYFGPGTRLTVT.

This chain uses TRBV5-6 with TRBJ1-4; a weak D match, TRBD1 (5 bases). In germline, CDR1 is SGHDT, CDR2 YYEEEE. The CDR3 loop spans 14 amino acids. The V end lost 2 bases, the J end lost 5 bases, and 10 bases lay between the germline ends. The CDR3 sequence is CASSFEGLNEKLFF. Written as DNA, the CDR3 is TGTGCCAGCAGCTTTGAGGGACTAAATGAAAAACTGTTTTTT. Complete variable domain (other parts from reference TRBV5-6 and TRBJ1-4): DAGVTQSPTHLIKTRGQQVTLRCSPKSGHDTVSWYQQALGQGPQFIFQYYEEEERQRGNFPDRFSGHQFPNYSSELNVNALLLGDSALYLCASSFEGLNEKLFFGSGTQLSVL.

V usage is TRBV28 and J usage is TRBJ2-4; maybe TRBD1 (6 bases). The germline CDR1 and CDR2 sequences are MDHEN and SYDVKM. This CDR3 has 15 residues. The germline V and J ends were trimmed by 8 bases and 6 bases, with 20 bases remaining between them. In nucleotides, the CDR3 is TGTGCCAGCTCAACAGGGCTGGGACCCACAAACATTCAGTACTTC. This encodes CASSTGLGPTNIQYF.

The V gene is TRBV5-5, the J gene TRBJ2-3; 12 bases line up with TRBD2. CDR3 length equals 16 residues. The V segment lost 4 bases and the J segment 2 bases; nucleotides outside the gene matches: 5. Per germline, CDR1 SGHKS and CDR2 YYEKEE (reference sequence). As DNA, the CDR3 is TGTGCCAGCAGCGCACGACTAGCGGGGGACACAGATACGCAGTATTTT. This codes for CASSARLAGDTDTQYF.

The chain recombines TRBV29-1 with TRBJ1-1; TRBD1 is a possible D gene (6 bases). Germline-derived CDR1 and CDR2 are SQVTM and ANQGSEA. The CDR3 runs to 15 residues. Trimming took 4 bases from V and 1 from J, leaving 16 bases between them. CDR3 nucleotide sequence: TGCAGCGTTGGGCCCCGGGGGGCCGGGAACACTGAAGCTTTCTTT. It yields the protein CSVGPRGAGNTEAFF.

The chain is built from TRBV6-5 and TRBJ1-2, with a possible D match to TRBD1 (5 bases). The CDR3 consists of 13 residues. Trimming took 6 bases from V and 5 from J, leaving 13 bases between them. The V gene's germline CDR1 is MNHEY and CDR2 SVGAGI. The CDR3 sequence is CASRRTKRYGYTF. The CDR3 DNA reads TGTGCCAGCAGAAGGACAAAGAGATATGGCTACACCTTC.

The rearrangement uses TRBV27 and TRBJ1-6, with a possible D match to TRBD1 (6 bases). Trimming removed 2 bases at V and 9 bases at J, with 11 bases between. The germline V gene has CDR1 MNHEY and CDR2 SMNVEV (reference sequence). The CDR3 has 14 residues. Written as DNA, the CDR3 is TGTGCCAGCAGTTTAGGGGGGCGCGTTTCACCCCTCCACTTT. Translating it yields CASSLGGRVSPLHF.

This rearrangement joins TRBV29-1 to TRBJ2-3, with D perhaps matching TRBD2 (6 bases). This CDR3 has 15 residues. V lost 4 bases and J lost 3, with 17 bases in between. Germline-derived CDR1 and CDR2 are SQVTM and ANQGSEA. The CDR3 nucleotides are TGCAGCGTTGTCGGGACTTCCCAGGGTACAGATACGCAGTATTTT. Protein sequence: CSVVGTSQGTDTQYF.

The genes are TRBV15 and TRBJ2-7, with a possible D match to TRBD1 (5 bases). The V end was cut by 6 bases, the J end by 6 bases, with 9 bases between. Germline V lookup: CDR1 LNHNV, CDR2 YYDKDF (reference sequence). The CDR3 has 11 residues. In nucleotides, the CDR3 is TGTGCCACCAGAAGGGGCCGCGAGCAGTACTTC. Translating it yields CATRRGREQYF.

This chain's CDR3 is CATSDPDTNQPQHF. CDR3 coding DNA: TGTGCCACCAGTGATCCGGACACCAATCAGCCCCAGCATTTT. V usage is TRBV24-1 and J usage is TRBJ1-5, with a possible D match to TRBD1 (5 bases). Trimming stripped 3 bases from V and 3 bases from J, with 8 bases between. CDR1 is KGHDR, CDR2 SFDVKD, per germline. The CDR3 runs to 14 residues.

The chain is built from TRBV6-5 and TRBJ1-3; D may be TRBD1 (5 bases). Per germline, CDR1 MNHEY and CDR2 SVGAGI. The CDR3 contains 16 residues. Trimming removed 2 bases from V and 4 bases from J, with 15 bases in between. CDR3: CASSYRRGLGGNTIYF. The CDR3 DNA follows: TGTGCCAGCAGTTACAGACGGGGCTTGGGAGGAAACACCATATATTTT.

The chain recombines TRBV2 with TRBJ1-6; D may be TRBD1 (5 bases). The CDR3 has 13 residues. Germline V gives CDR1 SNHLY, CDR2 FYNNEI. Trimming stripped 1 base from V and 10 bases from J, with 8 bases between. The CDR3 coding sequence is TGTGCCAGCAGTGAAGAGGGGAAATCACCCCTCCACTTT. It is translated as CASSEEGKSPLHF. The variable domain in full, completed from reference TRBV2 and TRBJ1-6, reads EPEVTQTPSHQVTQMGQEVILRCVPISNHLYFYWYRQILGQKVEFLVSFYNNEISEKSEIFDDQFSVERPDGSNFTLKIRSTKLEDSAMYFCASSEEGKSPLHFGNGTRLTVT.

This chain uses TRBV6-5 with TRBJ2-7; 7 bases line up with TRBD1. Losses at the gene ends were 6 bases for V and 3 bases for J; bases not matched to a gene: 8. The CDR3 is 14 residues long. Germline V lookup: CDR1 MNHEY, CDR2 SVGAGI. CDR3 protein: CASSLTGPNYEQYF. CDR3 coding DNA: TGTGCCAGCAGCTTGACAGGGCCTAACTACGAGCAGTACTTC.